The next 3 T cell receptor beta chains were all read from a single sample in a study of CD8+ T cells in alopecia areata. cDNA serving as the sequencing template came from extracted, reverse transcribed RNA. The method was immunoSEQ multiplex PCR; TCRdb's version includes in-frame clones alone and lacks a portion of them. The table shows some 180,000 clones, with roughly 56% occurring only once. The source material was CD8+ T cells sorted from blood. These receptor sequences come from a human donor in good health.

V is TRBV19 and J is TRBJ2-7, with D possibly TRBD1 on 6 matching bases. The length of the CDR3 is 13 residues. The germline gives CDR1 LNHDA, CDR2 SQIVND (reference sequence). Trimming cost V 1 base and J 12 bases, with 16 bases left between them. The CDR3 region is CASSIVAGADRYF. The CDR3 nucleotides read TGTGCCAGTAGTATAGTGGCAGGGGCTGACCGGTACTTC.

V gene TRBV7-9 combines with J gene TRBJ2-3; TRBD1 agrees at 8 bases. The CDR3 is made up of 16 amino acids. Unmatched junction bases numbered 8, after V lost 2 bases and J lost 4 bases. CDR1 SEHNR and CDR2 FQNEAQ come from the germline V gene (reference sequence). Written as DNA, the CDR3 is TGTGCCAGCAGCTTACTGACAGGGGAGGTTGCAGATACGCAGTATTTT. Protein sequence: CASSLLTGEVADTQYF.

This chain uses TRBV25-1 with TRBJ1-4; 10 positions match TRBD1. V shed 1 base and J 8 bases; nucleotides not matched to a gene: 1. Germline values: CDR1 MGHDK, CDR2 SYGVNS. The CDR3 runs 14 residues. The CDR3 loop reads CASSEWGQGEKLFF. Here the CDR3 DNA reads TGTGCCAGCAGTGAATGGGGACAGGGGGAAAAACTGTTTTTT.